Below, one TCR beta chain is given with its context. The CDR3 end shows no conserved phenylalanine or tryptophan, and so a read error is likely. No DNA is shown, since the ends of the CDR3 on it are uncertain; the CDR3 is the one TCRdb lists. The CDR3 spans 13 residues, counting both ends. Germline values: CDR1 SQVTM, CDR2 ANQGSEA. The sample comes from a study of tumor-infiltrating lymphocytes in primary liver carcinoma. For each extraction, RNA and DNA were obtained together from 20-30 mg of unsorted bulk tissue. Production of TCR beta cDNA used around 0.45 ug total RNA together with a constant-region primer. Amplification in three nested multiplex PCR rounds with slightly modified ARM-PCR gave rise to TCR beta libraries. In the first two PCR rounds, TRBV1-TRBV30 forward primers were paired with a C-beta reverse primer, and each round lasted roughly 9 cycles. Via MiXCR, TCRdb re-called the multiplex PCR reads, giving one row per CDR3 protein. Of 150,000 to 200,000 distinct CDR3 sequences listed, approximately 80% were seen once; the top ten hold 15% to 20%.

This clonotype originated in a man aged 35 to 55 with primary liver carcinoma and hepatitis B virus infection. The rearrangement joins TRBV29-1 to TRBJ2-7; no DNA check was done on the table's D call, TRBD1. The sequenced sample was tumor tissue from primary liver carcinoma. CDR3 sequence: CSVDTGYVDERYI.